This note documents a single T cell receptor (beta chain) sequence. Its antigen remains unidentified. The data stem from a study of CXCR3-negative and CXCR3-positive naive CD8 T cells. The V gene's germline CDR1 is SGHRS and CDR2 YFSETQ. CDR3 length: 14 amino acids. The authors made the TRB cDNA libraries by 5' RACE using UMI labels. For each CDR3 protein, TCRdb gives one entry from its re-call of the 5' RACE reads, without DNA. This table lists under 60,000 distinct CDR3 sequences. By phenotype, naive CD8+ T cells were CD45RO-CCR7+CD27+CD95-. General study points: CXCR3-positive naive cells carried more hydrophobic TRB CDR3s than CXCR3-negative ones.

The origin of this receptor is a human donor in good health. Some clones in this sample may be carry-over from other donors' samples. Sample: naive CXCR3+ CD8+ T cells from blood. Specified subset: CD45RO-CCR7+CD27+CD95- naive CD8+ T cells expressing CXCR3 (TNR3+). The gene calls are TRBV5-1 and TRBJ2-7. CDR3 region: CASSATLQSYEQYF.